A single sample gave rise to the 19 T cell receptor beta chains below, sequenced in a study of CD8+CD57+ T cells in acquired aplastic anemia. CD8+CD57+ cell expansion, shown by flow cytometry, had occurred in the patients selected for sequencing. The study profiled TCR beta VDJ and CDR3 using genomic DNA as template. One entry per CDR3 protein, called by TCRdb with MiXCR from the reads. The profile covers hundreds of thousands of distinct CDR3 sequences, with around 43% appearing a single time and approximately 7.8% taken by the ten largest. Sample: sorted CD4+, CD8+, or CD8+CD57+ T cells (not recorded which) from PBMCs. These receptors came from a human donor with aplastic anemia.

This clonotype was counted ten times or more. This chain connects TRBV9 to TRBJ2-1; 11 nucleotides match TRBD1. The CDR3 contains 14 residues. V lost 4 bases and J lost 6; bases outside the gene matches: 3. The germline CDR1 and CDR2 sequences are SGDLS and YYNGEE. The CDR3, as DNA: TGTGCCAGCAGCCAGGACAGGGGGCTCAATGAGCAGTTCTTC. This codes for CASSQDRGLNEQFF.

This clonotype was recorded many times. This chain connects TRBV4-1 to TRBJ2-7; perhaps TRBD2 as D (7 bases). This CDR3 is built from 15 residues. The V gene's germline CDR1 is MGHRA and CDR2 YSYEKL. V was pared by 1 base and J by 6 bases, with 16 bases between. This chain's CDR3 is CASSQVGGQFAEQYF. CDR3 bases: TGCGCCAGCAGCCAAGTGGGGGGGCAGTTTGCCGAGCAGTACTTC.

This clonotype was seen a handful of times. This may come from a read error, since a much larger clone is one base off. The CDR3 protein is CSAEAYEQSF. CDR3 DNA sequence: TGCAGTGCTGAGGCATATGAGCAGTCCTTC. The V call is TRBV20-1, the J call TRBJ2-1; D uncertain. This CDR3 has 10 amino acids. CDR1 DFQATT and CDR2 SNEGSKA come from the germline V gene (reference sequence).

Regarding this clonotype: The junction does not match germline at one end; this may be a read error. The genes are TRBV15 and TRBJ2-7; 9 positions agree with TRBD1. The CDR3 totals 16 residues. Per germline, CDR1 LNHNV and CDR2 YYDKDF (reference sequence). CDR3 nucleotides: TGTGCCACCAGCAAAGCTTCCGGGACAGGGTACGACGAGCAGCACTTC. It is translated as CATSKASGTGYDEQHF. The variable domain in full, with the rest retrieved from reference TRBV15 and TRBJ2-7, is DAMVIQNPRYQVTQFGKPVTLSCSQTLNHNVMYWYQQKSSQAPKLLFHYYDKDFNNEADTPDNFQSRRPNTSFCFLDIRSPGLGDTAMYLCATSKASGTGYDEQHFGPGTRLTVT.

The V call is TRBV13, the J call TRBJ2-7; TRBD1 matches 9 bases. The V segment lost 0 bases and the J segment 4 bases; nucleotides outside the gene matches: 7. Looked up from germline, CDR1 is PRHDT and CDR2 is FYEKMQ (reference sequence). This CDR3 contains 16 residues. CDR3 region: CASSLGLQGAVYEQYF. Written as DNA, the CDR3 is TGTGCCAGCAGCTTAGGCCTACAGGGGGCTGTGTACGAGCAGTACTTC.

The table lists this clonotype with a count of one. This chain links TRBV10-2 with TRBJ2-7, with D maybe TRBD1 (5 bases). The V end was cut by 1 base, the J end by 2 bases, with 15 bases between. This CDR3 is built from 16 residues. From germline, CDR1 is WSHSY and CDR2 SAAADI. CDR3 in DNA: TGCGCCAGCAGTGAGTGGAAGGGGCGCCAACCCTACGAGCAGTACTTC. This codes for CASSEWKGRQPYEQYF.

This clonotype was detected many times. This chain joins TRBV9 and TRBJ2-1; TRBD2 agrees at 8 bases. CDR3 length: 17 amino acids. V lost 0 bases, J lost 4 bases, and 9 bases stayed unmatched. Germline V gene data show CDR1 as SGDLS and CDR2 as YYNGEE. The chain's CDR3 is CASSVGSRLAPYNEQFF. The CDR3 DNA reads as TGTGCCAGCAGCGTAGGTTCGAGACTAGCGCCGTACAATGAGCAGTTCTTC.

In regard to this clonotype: Possible read error: a much larger clone is one base away. The V and J genes are TRBV7-3 and TRBJ1-4; a possible D gene is TRBD1 (6 bases). This CDR3 spans 13 amino acids. CDR1 is SGHTA and CDR2 is FQGTGA in the germline V gene. The CDR3 DNA reads TGTGCCAGCAGCTCCGGGACACTTGAAAAACAGTTTTTT. This gives the protein CASSSGTLEKQFF.

The chain carries TRBV6-1 and TRBJ1-1, with unresolved D. Per the germline V gene, CDR1 is MNHNS and CDR2 is SASEGT. V lost 1 base to trimming and J lost 1 base, with 7 bases between them. This CDR3 has 14 residues. The CDR3: CASSEDWRNTEAFF. CDR3 nucleotide sequence: TGTGCCAGCAGTGAAGACTGGAGGAACACTGAAGCTTTCTTT.

A remark on this clonotype: This may come from a read error, since a much larger clone is one base off. The chain links TRBV9 to TRBJ2-1, with unresolved D. V lost 0 bases to trimming and J lost 0 bases, with 7 bases between them. In germline, CDR1 is SGDLS, CDR2 YYNGEE. There are 15 residues in the CDR3. The CDR3 here is CASSVDRFSYNEQFF. The CDR3 region has the DNA TGTGCCAGCAGCGTAGACAGATTCTCCTACAATGAGCAGTTCTTC.

As for this clonotype: Since no conserved phenylalanine or tryptophan closes the CDR3, a read error is the likely cause. The rearrangement links TRBV11-2 to TRBJ1-1; D perhaps matches TRBD1 (5 bases). Trimming pared 7 bases from V and 5 bases from J, leaving 17 bases between. The CDR3 contains 14 residues. CDR1 is SGHAT, CDR2 FQNNGV, per germline. CDR3 sequence: CASTPKPGITEAFL. The CDR3 DNA is TGTGCCAGCACCCCTAAACCAGGGATTACTGAAGCTTTCCTT.

This clonotype was observed a handful of times. The chain couples TRBV6-5 to TRBJ1-1; 9 bases fit TRBD1. The trim removed 6 bases at V and 8 bases at J, leaving 7 bases unmatched. The length of the CDR3 is 13 residues. The germline V gene encodes CDR1 MNHEY and CDR2 SVGAGI. CDR3 in amino acids: CASRTNRGPEAFF. The CDR3 DNA reads as TGTGCCAGCAGGACGAACAGGGGGCCAGAAGCTTTCTTT.

The chain carries TRBV6-5 and TRBJ2-1; 9 bases match TRBD2. The V segment lost 4 bases and the J segment 5 bases; nucleotides outside the gene matches: 3. This CDR3 is built from 14 residues. Germline V CDR1 and CDR2: MNHEY, SVGAGI. The CDR3 is CASSWVAGDNEQFF. The CDR3 DNA reads as TGTGCCAGCAGTTGGGTAGCGGGGGACAATGAGCAGTTCTTC.

To note about this clonotype: This sequence may be a read error, since a much larger clone differs from it by one base. The chain joins TRBV7-6 to TRBJ1-4; possibly TRBD1 for D (5 bases). The CDR3 has 12 residues. Trimming took off 8 bases at V and 8 bases at J, with 12 bases between the two ends. Germline V CDR1 and CDR2: SGHVS, FNYEAQ. In DNA, the CDR3 is TGTGCCAGCGACCTCCCAGGGGAAAAACTGTTTTTT. As protein: CASDLPGEKLFF.

This clonotype has at least ten counts. V gene TRBV9 combines with J gene TRBJ1-2; 8 bases fit TRBD1. The CDR3 runs 16 residues. Germline V lookup: CDR1 SGDLS, CDR2 YYNGEE. The ends lost 0 bases at V and 4 bases at J; junction bases unmatched: 8. CDR3 in DNA: TGTGCCAGCAGCGTAGGTCCCCAGGGGGCCCCCTATGGCTACACCTTC. It translates to CASSVGPQGAPYGYTF.

Concerning this clonotype itself: This may come from a read error, since a much larger clone is one base off. The genes are TRBV20-1 and TRBJ2-7; 7 positions agree with TRBD2. Trimming removed 3 bases from V and 5 bases from J; junction bases left unmatched: 13. This CDR3 is built from 15 residues. Germline CDR1 and CDR2: DFQATT and SNEGSKA (reference sequence). The DNA of the CDR3 is TGCAGTGCTAGCGTGTTCGCGGGAGTTATTCACGAGCAGTACTTC. It translates to CSASVFAGVIHEQYF.

This clonotype has only a few counts. V usage is TRBV28 and J usage is TRBJ1-5; TRBD1 aligns across 9 bases. The V and J ends lost 6 bases and 6 bases, in that order; junction bases with no gene match: 12. CDR3 length equals 16 residues. The germline CDR1 and CDR2 sequences are MDHEN and SYDVKM. The CDR3 loop is CASSHNGQGFIQPQHF. The CDR3 bases are TGTGCCAGCAGCCATAACGGACAGGGGTTTATTCAGCCCCAGCATTTT.

This clonotype was picked up many times. The genes are TRBV4-2 and TRBJ1-6; no clear D. Germline lookup yields CDR1 LGHNA and CDR2 YNFKEQ. V was cut by 2 bases and J by 1 base, with 15 bases left in between. CDR3 length: 18 residues. The CDR3 region is CASSQLPVVASYNSPLHF. CDR3 in DNA: TGTGCCAGCAGCCAACTACCCGTTGTCGCATCCTATAATTCACCCCTCCACTTT.

V gene TRBV11-2 combines with J gene TRBJ2-7; D possibly corresponds to TRBD1 (6 bases). The germline gives CDR1 SGHAT, CDR2 FQNNGV. V lost 6 bases and J 2 bases, leaving 17 bases between the germline ends. This CDR3 is built from 15 residues. CDR3 sequence: CASRRAQGPPYEQYF. The CDR3 DNA follows: TGTGCCAGCAGACGCGCACAGGGACCCCCCTACGAGCAGTACTTC.